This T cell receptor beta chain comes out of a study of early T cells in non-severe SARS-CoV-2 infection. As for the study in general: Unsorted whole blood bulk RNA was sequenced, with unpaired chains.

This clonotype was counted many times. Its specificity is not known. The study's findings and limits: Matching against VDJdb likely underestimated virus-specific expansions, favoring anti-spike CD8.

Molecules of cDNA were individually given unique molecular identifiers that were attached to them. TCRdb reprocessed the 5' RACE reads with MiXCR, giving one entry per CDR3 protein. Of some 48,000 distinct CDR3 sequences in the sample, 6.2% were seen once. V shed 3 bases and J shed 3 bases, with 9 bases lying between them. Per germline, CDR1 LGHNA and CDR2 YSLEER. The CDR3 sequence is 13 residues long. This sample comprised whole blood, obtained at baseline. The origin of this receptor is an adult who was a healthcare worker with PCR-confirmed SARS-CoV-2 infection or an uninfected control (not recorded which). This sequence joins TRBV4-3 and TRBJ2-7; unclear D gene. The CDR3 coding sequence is TGCGCCAGCAGCCAGGATCTTATCTACGAGCAGTACTTC. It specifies CASSQDLIYEQYF.